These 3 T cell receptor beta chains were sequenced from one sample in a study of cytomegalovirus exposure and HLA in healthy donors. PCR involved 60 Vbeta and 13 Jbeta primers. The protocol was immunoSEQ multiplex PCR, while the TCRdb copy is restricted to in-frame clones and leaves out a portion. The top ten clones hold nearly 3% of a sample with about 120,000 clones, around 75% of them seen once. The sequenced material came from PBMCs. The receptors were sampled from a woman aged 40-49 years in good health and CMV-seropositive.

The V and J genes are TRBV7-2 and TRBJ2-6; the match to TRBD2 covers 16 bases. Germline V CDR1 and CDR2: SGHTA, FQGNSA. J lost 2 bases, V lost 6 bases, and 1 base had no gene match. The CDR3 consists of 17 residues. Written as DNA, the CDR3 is TGTGCCAGCAGGGGACTAGCGGGAGGGGCTGGGGCCAACGTCCTGACTTTC. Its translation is CASRGLAGGAGANVLTF.

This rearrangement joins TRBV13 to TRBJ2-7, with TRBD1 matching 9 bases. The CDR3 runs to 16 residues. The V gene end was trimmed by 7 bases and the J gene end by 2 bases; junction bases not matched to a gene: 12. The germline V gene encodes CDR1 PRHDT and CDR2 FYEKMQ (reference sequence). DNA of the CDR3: TGTGCCAGCACCGAAAACCGGGACAGGGACCCCTACGAGCAGTACTTC. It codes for CASTENRDRDPYEQYF. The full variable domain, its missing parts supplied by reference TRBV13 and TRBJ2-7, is AAGVIQSPRHLIKEKRETATLKCYPIPRHDTVYWYQQGPGQDPQFLISFYEKMQSDKGSIPDRFSAQQFSDYHSELNMSSLELGDSALYFCASTENRDRDPYEQYFGPGTRLTVT.

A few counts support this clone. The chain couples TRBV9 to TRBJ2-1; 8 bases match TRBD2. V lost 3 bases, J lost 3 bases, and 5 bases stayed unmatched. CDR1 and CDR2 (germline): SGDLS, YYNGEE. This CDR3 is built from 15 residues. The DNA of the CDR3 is TGTGCCAGCAGCGCCGGGGGGGCAAACTACAATGAGCAGTTCTTC. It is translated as CASSAGGANYNEQFF.